This entry describes one TCR beta chain. Its antigen has not been determined. Nothing much larger sits one base from this clone, and base qualities are not available. From the germline V gene (reference sequence), CDR1 is LNHDA and CDR2 is SQIVND. V loses 3 bases at its end and J loses 5 bases; junction bases beyond the gene matches: 1. The CDR3 covers 13 residues, taking in both the cysteine and the phenylalanine. Kept here is only the CDR3 DNA, which spans 39 bases and is read in frame from base 1. These data come from a study of cytomegalovirus exposure and HLA in healthy donors (dated by TCRdb to the late 2010s). Broadly, across the study: In an earlier analysis of under 750 of the donors, less than 350 Gb of sequence data and 90 million to 130 million unique TCR beta sequences from about 179 million T cells were reported. An early release covering 500 to 750 HLA-typed donors comprised about 300 gigabases of sequencing data and roughly 86 million unique TCR sequences. Of the roughly 400 genotyped donors, roughly 76% were placed in the genetic ancestry cluster associated with self-reported Caucasian donors. The study was designed to test whether signatures of past pathogen exposure could be identified by cataloging public T cell receptors. The study profiled the T cell repertoires of more than 500 subjects by immunosequencing and related them to cytomegalovirus serostatus. In addition to the first cohort of around 670 subjects, a separate validation cohort of under 150 different subjects was used. High-throughput TCR immunosequencing, statistical association of individual TCRs with disease status, and machine learning were combined to predict cytomegalovirus infection status. To study patterns of TCR occurrence, a later analysis re-analyzed previously published TCR beta repertoires from several hundred donors and added high-resolution HLA genotyping. The later analysis used no new phenotypic data to find candidate immune exposures, relying instead on TCR beta sequences and their occurrence across donors. To decide whether each TCR beta V gene segment behaved as functional or pseudogenic, an earlier analysis of 587 of the donors relied on high-throughput TCR beta sequencing. Donor age, sex, ethnicity and CMV serostatus were collected together with the repertoire data. A later genetic analysis took genome-wide SNP genotypes for about 60% of the roughly 670 donors and used that subset as a discovery cohort. All discovery cohort repertoires had been generated using a single sequencing platform. Class I and class II HLA loci were covered by the typing at four-digit resolution. Typing coverage varied by locus: 629-630 donors for A, B, C, DRB1 and DQB1; approximately 520 for DQA1; more than 600 for DPA1; some 470 for DPB1. Four to six DR-DQ haplotypes were handled as single units for association and clustering, since linkage in the cohort was strong. Among around 400 genotyped donors of the cohort, an average of approximately 240,000 unique TCR beta nucleotide sequences was sequenced per donor, of which 15% to 20% were non-productive. The study at large found these results: In the study, 150 to 200 TCR beta chains were listed as associated with cytomegalovirus. The classifier was reported to diagnose cytomegalovirus status with high specificity and sensitivity in both the original and validation cohorts. In a later analysis, the rate of TCR association differed among HLA loci, with DRB1 alleles having the most associated TCRs and HLA-C alleles having the fewest. The authors suggested that the approach could potentially be generalized to other disease states and immunological phenotypes. A cluster of highly shared sequence variants was judged likely to be a technical artifact of the sequencing pipeline. A later analysis associated about 17,000 TCR beta sequences with specific HLA alleles at a false discovery rate of 0.05. Correlated functional status among segregating V segments might reflect linkage disequilibrium, but an unknown experimental factor could not be ruled out. In a later analysis, most CMV-associated TCR beta chains were found to appear HLA-restricted, with HLA associations seemingly driven largely by CMV exposure. In this cohort, only TCR beta chains were sequenced, and detectable features were limited by the absence of alpha or paired-chain data. Assigning TCR associations to individual alleles was difficult when HLA alleles, especially DR and DQ, strongly co-occurred. Approximately 16 rarely observed V segments, including chromosome 9 orphons, were excluded from the earlier analysis of about 610 of the donors because counts were too low. A further reported finding was that TCR beta sequences accurately predicted the HLA-A and HLA-B alleles for most subjects in the first cohort. Broadly in line with IMGT annotations, most TCR beta V segments showed up in productive rearrangements about 87% or about 30% of the time in an earlier analysis of 587 of the donors. Compared with the approximately 600-donor mean, donors in an Asian-associated ancestry cluster had fewer N-insertions in productive TCRs, according to a later genetic analysis. Most TCR sequences were seen in very few donors, while some public TCRs were found in many individuals. In a later analysis, HLA-associated TCR beta chains were found to be more clonally expanded and to have lower generation probabilities than equally common non-associated chains. Several of the top co-occurrence clusters appeared to be linked to parvovirus B19, influenza, CMV and Epstein-Barr virus, according to a later analysis. In a later genetic analysis, a missense DCLRE1C variant was associated with V-gene and J-gene trimming of TCR beta chains, and the association was replicated in an independent cohort. A few of the identified cytomegalovirus-associated TCR beta chains were confirmed in vitro to be specific for cytomegalovirus antigens. Because some donors lacked HLA typing at each locus, the association tests relied only on the typed subset. Sequencing depth was assumed to be roughly uniform across donors in the presence/absence analyses, though that assumption may not hold. CMV serostatus was the only immune exposure information available for the cohort. The 87-base-pair reads could not distinguish some IMGT-functional V segments, including TRBV6-2 and TRBV6-3, so those segments were excluded.

Library preparation was by the immunoSEQ multiplex PCR assay. The multiplex PCR relied on a mix of 60 forward primers for TCR Vbeta segments and 13 reverse primers for TCR Jbeta segments. The CDR3 region of rearranged TCR beta genes was amplified from genomic DNA with a multiplex PCR assay. Amplified TCR beta libraries were sequenced as 87-base-pair reads on the Illumina HiSeq System. The published analysis was carried out like this. Across the 500 to 750 repertoires, a later analysis counted 78 million or so unique TCR beta chains, roughly 11 million of which were shared by at least two donors. Raw reads were error-corrected and collapsed into unique sequences by a nearest-neighbor algorithm in which closely related sequences were merged to remove PCR and sequencing errors. Alignment of CDR3 sequences to IMGT reference sequences was used to assign V, D and J gene segments. For a sequence to be retained, at least a six-nucleotide match to both a V gene segment and a J gene segment was required. A rearrangement was called productive if the CDR3 had no stop codons and remained in frame with V and J, and every other rearrangement was called non-productive. Following IMGT convention, CDR3 was defined as the stretch from the second conserved V-encoded cysteine up to the conserved J-encoded phenylalanine. The earlier analysis of some 550 of the donors excluded any sequence lacking an unambiguous match to a single V gene segment. In an earlier analysis of almost 600 of the donors, a V segment was called functional when productive rearrangements were above 56.7%, and segregating when the standard deviation between donors exceeded 5%. To diagnose cytomegalovirus status from the catalog of TCR beta chain sequences, a statistical classification framework was built. V and J gene assignment, in a later analysis, came from comparing TCR nucleotide sequences with IMGT/GENE-DB human TR gene sequences. A later analysis assigned CDR3 sequences and most-parsimonious VDJ recombination scenarios with the TCRdist pipeline. In a later analysis, each TCR beta chain was defined by its CDR3 amino acid sequence together with its V-gene family, and reads without a unique V-gene family were excluded. As a way to deal with suspected cross-contamination and a sequencing artifact, a later analysis dropped approximately 590 nucleotide sequences that were highly shared and had low generation probability. A later analysis calculated a clonal expansion index for each public chain from normalized within-repertoire ranks of inferred template counts. In a later analysis, generation probabilities were computed using a VDJ recombination model fitted to out-of-frame rearrangements, and the results were checked against IGoR. In a later analysis, hypergeometric tests were used to score TCR-TCR, TCR-HLA and TCR-CMV co-occurrence, with a repertoire-size bias correction applied to TCR pairs. To estimate false discovery rates, a later analysis permuted the HLA or CMV assignments 20 times. In a later analysis, co-occurring TCRs were grouped using DBSCAN, with TCRdist sequence similarity added in when clustering inside HLA-allele-positive subsets. For co-occurrence clustering, repertoires with fewer than 30,000 or more than 120,000 public chains were excluded, along with several repertoires with anomalous nucleotide sharing. TCRdb mirrors the immuneACCESS table, restricted to in-frame sequences. Some clones are absent from its copies; in checked studies, under half trace to an unresolved V gene, and the reason for the others is unknown. V and J calls and clone size are those listed in that table; D and trimming were worked out from the DNA. The sample records more than 95,000 clones, around 80% of which are singletons. Approximately 1.7% of the sample rests with the top ten.

The cohort comprised hundreds of healthy bone marrow donors. At the time of sampling, all cohort members were nominally healthy, though unrecorded immune exposures were likely present. The donor tested CMV seronegative, placing the donor among the 350 to 400 seronegative members of the cohort. A peripheral blood sample was collected from each donor, and TCR beta sequencing was performed on peripheral blood mononuclear cells. The Qiagen DNeasy Blood Extraction Kit was used to extract genomic DNA from the blood cell samples. Sequencing input: PBMCs. The receptor comes from a woman aged 40 to 50 in good health and CMV-seronegative. Recombination linked TRBV19 to TRBJ1-2, with 9 middle bases fitting TRBD1. CDR3 protein: CASSIDRGYGYTF. In nucleotides, the sequence is TGTGCCAGTAGTATCGACAGGGGGTATGGCTACACCTTC. Joined to the reference TRBV19 and TRBJ1-2 proteins, this CDR3 gives the full variable domain: DGGITQSPKYLFRKEGQNVTLSCEQNLNHDAMYWYRQDPGQGLRLIYYSQIVNDFQKGDIAEGYSVSREKKESFPLTVTSAQKNPTAFYLCASSIDRGYGYTFGSGTRLTVV.